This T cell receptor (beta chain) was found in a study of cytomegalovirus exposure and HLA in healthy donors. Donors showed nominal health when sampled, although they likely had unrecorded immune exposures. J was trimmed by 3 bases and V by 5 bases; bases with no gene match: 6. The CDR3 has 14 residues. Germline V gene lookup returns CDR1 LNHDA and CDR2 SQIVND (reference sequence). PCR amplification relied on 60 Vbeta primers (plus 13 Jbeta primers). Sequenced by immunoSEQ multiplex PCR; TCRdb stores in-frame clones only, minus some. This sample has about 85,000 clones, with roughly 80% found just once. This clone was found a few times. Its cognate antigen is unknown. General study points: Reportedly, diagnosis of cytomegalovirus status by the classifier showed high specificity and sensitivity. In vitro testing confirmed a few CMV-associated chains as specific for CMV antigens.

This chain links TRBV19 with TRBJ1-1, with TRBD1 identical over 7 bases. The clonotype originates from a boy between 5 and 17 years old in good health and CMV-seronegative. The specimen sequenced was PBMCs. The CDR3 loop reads CASSPGGGDTEAFF. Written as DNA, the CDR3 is TGTGCCAGTAGTCCAGGGGGTGGGGACACTGAAGCTTTCTTT. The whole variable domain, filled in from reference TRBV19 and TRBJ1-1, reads DGGITQSPKYLFRKEGQNVTLSCEQNLNHDAMYWYRQDPGQGLRLIYYSQIVNDFQKGDIAEGYSVSREKKESFPLTVTSAQKNPTAFYLCASSPGGGDTEAFFGQGTRLTVV.